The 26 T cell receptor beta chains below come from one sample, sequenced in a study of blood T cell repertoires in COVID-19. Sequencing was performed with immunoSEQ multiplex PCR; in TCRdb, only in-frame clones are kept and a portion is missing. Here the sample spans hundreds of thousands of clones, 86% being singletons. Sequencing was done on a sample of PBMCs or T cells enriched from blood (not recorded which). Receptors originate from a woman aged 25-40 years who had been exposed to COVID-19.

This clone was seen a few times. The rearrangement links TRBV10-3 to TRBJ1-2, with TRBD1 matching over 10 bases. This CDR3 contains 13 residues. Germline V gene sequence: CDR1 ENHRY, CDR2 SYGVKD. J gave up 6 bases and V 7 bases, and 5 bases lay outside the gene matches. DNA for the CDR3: TGTGCCATCACCGGGGACAGGGGACATGGCTACACCTTC. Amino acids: CAITGDRGHGYTF.

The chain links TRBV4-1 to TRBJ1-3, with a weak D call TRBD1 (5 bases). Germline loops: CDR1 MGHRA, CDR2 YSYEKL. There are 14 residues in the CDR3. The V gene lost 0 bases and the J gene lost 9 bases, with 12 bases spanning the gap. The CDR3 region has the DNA TGCGCCAGCAGCCAAGAAGGGGTTTGGAGCACCATATATTTT. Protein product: CASSQEGVWSTIYF.

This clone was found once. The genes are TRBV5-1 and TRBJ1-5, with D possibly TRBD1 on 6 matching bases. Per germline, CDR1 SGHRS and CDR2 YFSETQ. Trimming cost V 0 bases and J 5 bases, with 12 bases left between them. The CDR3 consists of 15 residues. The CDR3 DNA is TGCGCCAGCAGCTTGGAAGGACAGACTGATCAGCCCCAGCATTTT. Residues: CASSLEGQTDQPQHF.

CDR3 in amino acids: CASSSNRVSRPGNTIYF. CDR3 DNA: TGTGCCAGCAGCTCTAACAGGGTGTCTAGACCTGGAAACACCATATATTTT. V and J are TRBV3-1 (or the pseudogene TRBV3-2) and TRBJ1-3; possible D gene TRBD1, 6 bases. This CDR3 comprises 17 residues. Between the trimmed V and J ends, which lost 5 bases and 2 bases, there was a span of 19 bases. CDR1 is LGHDT and CDR2 is YNNKEL in the germline V gene (reference sequence).

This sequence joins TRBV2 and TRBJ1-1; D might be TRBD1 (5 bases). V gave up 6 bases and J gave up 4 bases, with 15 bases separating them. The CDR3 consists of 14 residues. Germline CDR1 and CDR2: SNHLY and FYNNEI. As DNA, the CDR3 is TGTGCCAGCAGCGGGGGTGGGTTTGCCACTGAAGCTTTCTTT. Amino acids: CASSGGGFATEAFF.

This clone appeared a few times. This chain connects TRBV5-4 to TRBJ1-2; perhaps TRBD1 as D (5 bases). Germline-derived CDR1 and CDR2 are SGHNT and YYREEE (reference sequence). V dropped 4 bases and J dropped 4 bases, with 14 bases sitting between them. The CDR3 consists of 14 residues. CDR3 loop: CASSATVNPYGYTF. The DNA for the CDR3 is TGTGCCAGCAGCGCGACAGTGAACCCCTATGGCTACACCTTC.

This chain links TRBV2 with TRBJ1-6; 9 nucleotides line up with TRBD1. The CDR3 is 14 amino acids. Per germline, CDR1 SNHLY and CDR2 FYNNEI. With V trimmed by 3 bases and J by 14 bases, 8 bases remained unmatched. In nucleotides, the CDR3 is TGTGCCAGCAGTGATGACAGGGGGAAGAGAGCCCTCCACTTT. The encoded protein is CASSDDRGKRALHF.

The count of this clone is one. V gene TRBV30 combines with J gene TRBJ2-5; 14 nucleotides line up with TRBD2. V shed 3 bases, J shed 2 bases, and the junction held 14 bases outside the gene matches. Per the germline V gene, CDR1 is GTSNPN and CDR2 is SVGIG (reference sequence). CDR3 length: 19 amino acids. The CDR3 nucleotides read TGTGCCTGGAGGCGGACTAGCGGGGGGATCGGAGGGTGGCAAGAGACCCAGTACTTC. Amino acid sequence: CAWRRTSGGIGGWQETQYF.

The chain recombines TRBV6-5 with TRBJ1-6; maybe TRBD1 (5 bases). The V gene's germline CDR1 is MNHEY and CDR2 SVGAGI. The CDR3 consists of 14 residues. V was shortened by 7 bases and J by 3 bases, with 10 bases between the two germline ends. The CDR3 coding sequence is TGTGCCAGCATAGATCAGGGCTATAATTCACCCCTCCACTTT. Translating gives CASIDQGYNSPLHF.

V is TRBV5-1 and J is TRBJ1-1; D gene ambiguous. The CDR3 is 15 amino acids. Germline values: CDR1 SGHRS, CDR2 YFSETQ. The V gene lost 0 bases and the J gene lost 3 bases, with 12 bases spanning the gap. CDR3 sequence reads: CASSLATAHHTEAFF. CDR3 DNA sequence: TGCGCCAGCAGCTTGGCAACAGCTCACCACACTGAAGCTTTCTTT.

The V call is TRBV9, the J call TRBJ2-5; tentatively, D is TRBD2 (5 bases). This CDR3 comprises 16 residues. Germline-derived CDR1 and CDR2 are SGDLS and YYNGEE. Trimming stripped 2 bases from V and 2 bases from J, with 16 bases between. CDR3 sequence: CASSVSGSLRQETQYF. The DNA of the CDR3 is TGTGCCAGCAGCGTCAGTGGGAGTTTGAGGCAAGAGACCCAGTACTTC.

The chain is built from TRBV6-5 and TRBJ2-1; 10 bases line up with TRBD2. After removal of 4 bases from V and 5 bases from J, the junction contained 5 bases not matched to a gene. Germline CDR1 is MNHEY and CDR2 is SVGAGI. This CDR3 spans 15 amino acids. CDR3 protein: CASSWWLAGDNEQFF. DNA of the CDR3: TGTGCCAGCAGTTGGTGGCTAGCGGGGGACAATGAGCAGTTCTTC.

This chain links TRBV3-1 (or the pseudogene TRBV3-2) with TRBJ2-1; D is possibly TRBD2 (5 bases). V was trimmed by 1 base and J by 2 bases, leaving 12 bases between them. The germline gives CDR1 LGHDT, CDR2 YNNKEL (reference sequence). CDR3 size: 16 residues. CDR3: CASSQVALDPYNEQFF. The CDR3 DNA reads TGTGCCAGCAGCCAAGTGGCACTAGATCCCTACAATGAGCAGTTCTTC.

The CDR3 reads CASSFSENTEAFF. CDR3 in DNA: TGTGCCAGCAGCTTTTCAGAGAACACTGAAGCTTTCTTT. The chain has TRBV11-1 and TRBJ1-1; no clear D gene. Between the trimmed V and J ends, which lost 3 bases and 1 base, there was a span of 6 bases. The CDR3 has 13 amino acids. Germline V gene lookup returns CDR1 SGHAT and CDR2 FQDESV (reference sequence).

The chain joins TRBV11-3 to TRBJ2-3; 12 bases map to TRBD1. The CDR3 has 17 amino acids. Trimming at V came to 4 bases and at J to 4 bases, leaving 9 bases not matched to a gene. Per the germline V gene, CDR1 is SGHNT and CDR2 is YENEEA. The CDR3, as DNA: TGTGCCAGCAGCTATGCCGGGACAGGGGGCGCGGCAGATACGCAGTATTTT. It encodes CASSYAGTGGAADTQYF.

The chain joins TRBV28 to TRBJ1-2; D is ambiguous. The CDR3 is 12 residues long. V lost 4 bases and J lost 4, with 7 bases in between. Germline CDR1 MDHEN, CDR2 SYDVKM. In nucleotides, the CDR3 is TGTGCCAGCAGTTCTCCTCTCTATGGCTACACCTTC. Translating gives CASSSPLYGYTF.

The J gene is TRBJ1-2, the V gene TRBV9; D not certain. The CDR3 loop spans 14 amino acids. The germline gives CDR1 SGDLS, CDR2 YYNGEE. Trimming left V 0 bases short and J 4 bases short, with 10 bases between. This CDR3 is CASSVELVGYGYTF. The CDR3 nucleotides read TGTGCCAGCAGCGTAGAACTCGTCGGCTATGGCTACACCTTC.

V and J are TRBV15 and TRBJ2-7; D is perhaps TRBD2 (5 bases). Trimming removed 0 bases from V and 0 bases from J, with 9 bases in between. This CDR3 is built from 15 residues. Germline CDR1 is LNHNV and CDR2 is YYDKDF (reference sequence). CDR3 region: CATSRDVGSSYEQYF. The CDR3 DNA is TGTGCCACCAGCAGAGATGTAGGGAGCTCCTACGAGCAGTACTTC.

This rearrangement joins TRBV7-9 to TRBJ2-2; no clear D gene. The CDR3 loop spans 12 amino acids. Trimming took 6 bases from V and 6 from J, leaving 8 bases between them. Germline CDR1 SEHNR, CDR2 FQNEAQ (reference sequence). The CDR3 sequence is CASRQVAGELFF. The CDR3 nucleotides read TGTGCCAGCAGACAAGTGGCCGGGGAGCTGTTTTTT.

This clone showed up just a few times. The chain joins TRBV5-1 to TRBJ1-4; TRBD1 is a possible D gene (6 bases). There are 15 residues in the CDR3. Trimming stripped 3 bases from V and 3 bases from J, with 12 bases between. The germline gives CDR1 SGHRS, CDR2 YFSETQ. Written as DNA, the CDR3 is TGCGCCAGCAGCTCCACCGGGACATCTAATGAAAAACTGTTTTTT. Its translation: CASSSTGTSNEKLFF.

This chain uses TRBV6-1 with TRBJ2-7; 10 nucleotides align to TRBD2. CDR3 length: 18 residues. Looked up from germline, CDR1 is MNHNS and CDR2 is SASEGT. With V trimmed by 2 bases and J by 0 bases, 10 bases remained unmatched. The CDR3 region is CASSEQYLAGVNSYEQYF. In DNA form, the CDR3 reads TGTGCCAGCAGTGAACAGTATCTAGCGGGGGTTAACTCCTACGAGCAGTACTTC.

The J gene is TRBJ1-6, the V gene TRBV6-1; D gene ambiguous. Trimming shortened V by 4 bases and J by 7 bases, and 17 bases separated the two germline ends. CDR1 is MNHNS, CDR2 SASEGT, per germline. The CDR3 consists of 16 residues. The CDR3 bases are TGTGCCAGCAGTGCCGCCGGAGCAGCCGGGAATTCACCCCTCCACTTT. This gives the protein CASSAAGAAGNSPLHF.

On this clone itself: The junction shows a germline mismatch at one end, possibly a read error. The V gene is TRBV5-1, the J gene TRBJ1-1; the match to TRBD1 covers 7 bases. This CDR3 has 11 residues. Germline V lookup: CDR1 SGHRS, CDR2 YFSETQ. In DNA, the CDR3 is TGCGCCAGCACGAGGGGGGACAGACCCTCCTTT. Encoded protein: CASTRGDRPSF.

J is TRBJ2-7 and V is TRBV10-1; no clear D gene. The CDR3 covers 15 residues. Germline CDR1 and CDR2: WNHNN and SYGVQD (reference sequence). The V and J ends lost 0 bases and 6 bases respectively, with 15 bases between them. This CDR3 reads CASSESGTDPGEQYF. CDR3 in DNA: TGCGCCAGCAGTGAGTCGGGCACCGATCCTGGCGAGCAGTACTTC.

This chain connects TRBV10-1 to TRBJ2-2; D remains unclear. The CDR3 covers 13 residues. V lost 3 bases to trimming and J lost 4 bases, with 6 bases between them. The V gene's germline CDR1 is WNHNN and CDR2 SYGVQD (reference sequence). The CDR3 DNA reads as TGCGCCAGCAGTGACTATCGCACCGGGGAGCTGTTTTTT. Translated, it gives CASSDYRTGELFF.

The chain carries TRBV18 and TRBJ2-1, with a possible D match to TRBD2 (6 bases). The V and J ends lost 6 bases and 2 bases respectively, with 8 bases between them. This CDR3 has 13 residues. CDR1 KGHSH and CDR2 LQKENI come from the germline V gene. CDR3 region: CASSRGTYNEQFF. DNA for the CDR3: TGTGCCAGCTCGCGGGGTACCTACAATGAGCAGTTCTTC. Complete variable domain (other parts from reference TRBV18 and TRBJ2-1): NAGVMQNPRHLVRRRGQEARLRCSPMKGHSHVYWYRQLPEEGLKFMVYLQKENIIDESGMPKERFSAEFPKEGPSILRIQQVVRGDSAAYFCASSRGTYNEQFFGPGTRLTVL.